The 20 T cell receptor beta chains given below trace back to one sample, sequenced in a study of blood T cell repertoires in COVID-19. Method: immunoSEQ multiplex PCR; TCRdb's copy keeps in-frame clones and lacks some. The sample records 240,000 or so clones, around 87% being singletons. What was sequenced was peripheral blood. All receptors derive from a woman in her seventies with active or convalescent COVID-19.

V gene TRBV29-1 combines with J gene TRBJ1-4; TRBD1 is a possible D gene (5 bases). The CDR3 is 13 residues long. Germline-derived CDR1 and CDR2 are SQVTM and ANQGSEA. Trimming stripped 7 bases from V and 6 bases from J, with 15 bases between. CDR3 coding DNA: TGCAGCGCCTCAGGGTCCCGATATGAAAAACTGTTTTTT. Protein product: CSASGSRYEKLFF.

This CDR3 is CSVRTGLNYGYTF. The CDR3 coding sequence is TGCAGCGTACGGACAGGGCTTAACTATGGCTACACCTTC. The chain is built from TRBV29-1 and TRBJ1-2; 8 bases fit TRBD1. The CDR3 spans 13 residues. Per the germline V gene, CDR1 is SQVTM and CDR2 is ANQGSEA. J lost 1 base, V lost 6 bases, and 4 bases had no gene match.

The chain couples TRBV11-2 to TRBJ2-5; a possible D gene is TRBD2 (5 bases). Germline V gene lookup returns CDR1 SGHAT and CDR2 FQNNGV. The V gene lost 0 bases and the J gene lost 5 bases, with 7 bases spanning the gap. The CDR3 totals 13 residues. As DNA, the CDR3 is TGTGCCAGCAGCTTAGATGGCGGGGAGACCCAGTACTTC. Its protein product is CASSLDGGETQYF.

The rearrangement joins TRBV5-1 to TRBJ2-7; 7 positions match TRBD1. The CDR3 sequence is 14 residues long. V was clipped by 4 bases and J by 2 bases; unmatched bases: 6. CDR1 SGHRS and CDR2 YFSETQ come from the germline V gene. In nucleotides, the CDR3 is TGCGCCAGCAGCCAGGGGGTACGGCCCTACGAGCAGTACTTC. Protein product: CASSQGVRPYEQYF.

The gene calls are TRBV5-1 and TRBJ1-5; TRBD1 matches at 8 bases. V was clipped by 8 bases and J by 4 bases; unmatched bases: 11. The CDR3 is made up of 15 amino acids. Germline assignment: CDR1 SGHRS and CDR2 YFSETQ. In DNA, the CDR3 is TGCGCCAGTAGGCCCGGGACAGGAGAAAATCAGCCCCAGCATTTT. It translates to CASRPGTGENQPQHF.

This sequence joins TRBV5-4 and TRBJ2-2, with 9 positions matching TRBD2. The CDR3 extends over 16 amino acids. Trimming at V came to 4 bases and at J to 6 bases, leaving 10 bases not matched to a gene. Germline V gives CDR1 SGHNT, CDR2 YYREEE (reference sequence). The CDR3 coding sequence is TGTGCCAGCAGCCCGTGGGCGGGGGGGCACGCCGGGGAGCTGTTTTTT. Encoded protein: CASSPWAGGHAGELFF.

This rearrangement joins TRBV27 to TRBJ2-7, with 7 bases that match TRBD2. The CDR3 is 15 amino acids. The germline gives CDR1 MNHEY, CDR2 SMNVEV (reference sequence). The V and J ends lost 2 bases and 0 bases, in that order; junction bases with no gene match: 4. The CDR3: CASSLQLALSYEQYF. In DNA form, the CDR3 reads TGTGCCAGCAGTTTACAACTAGCGCTCTCCTACGAGCAGTACTTC.

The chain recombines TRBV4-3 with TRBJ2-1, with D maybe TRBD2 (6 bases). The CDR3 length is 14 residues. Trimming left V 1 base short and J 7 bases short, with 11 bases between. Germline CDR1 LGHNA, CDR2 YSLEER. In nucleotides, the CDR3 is TGCGCCAGCAGCCAAGCGTTCAGCGGGAATGAGCAGTTCTTC. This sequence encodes CASSQAFSGNEQFF.

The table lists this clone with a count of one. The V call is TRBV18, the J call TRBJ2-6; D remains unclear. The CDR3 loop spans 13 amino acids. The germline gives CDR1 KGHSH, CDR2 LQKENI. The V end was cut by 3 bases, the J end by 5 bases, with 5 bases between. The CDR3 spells CASSPDRANVLTF. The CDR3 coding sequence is TGTGCCAGCTCACCCGACAGGGCCAACGTCCTGACTTTC.

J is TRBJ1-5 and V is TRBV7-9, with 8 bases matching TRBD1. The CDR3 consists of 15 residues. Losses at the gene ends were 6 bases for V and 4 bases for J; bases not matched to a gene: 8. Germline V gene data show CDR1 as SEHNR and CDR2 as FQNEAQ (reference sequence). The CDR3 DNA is TGTGCCAGCAGAATCCGGGACAGGATTAATCAGCCCCAGCATTTT. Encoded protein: CASRIRDRINQPQHF. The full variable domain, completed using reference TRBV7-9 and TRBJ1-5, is DTGVSQNPRHKITKRGQNVTFRCDPISEHNRLYWYRQTLGQGPEFLTYFQNEAQLEKSRLLSDRFSAERPKGSFSTLEIQRTEQGDSAMYLCASRIRDRINQPQHFGDGTRLSIL.

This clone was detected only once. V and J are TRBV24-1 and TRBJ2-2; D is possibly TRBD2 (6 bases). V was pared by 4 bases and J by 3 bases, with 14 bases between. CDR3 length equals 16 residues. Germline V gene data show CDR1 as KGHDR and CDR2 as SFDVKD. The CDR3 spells CATSEDGGSYTGELFF. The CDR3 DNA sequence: TGTGCCACCAGTGAAGACGGGGGATCGTACACCGGGGAGCTGTTTTTT.

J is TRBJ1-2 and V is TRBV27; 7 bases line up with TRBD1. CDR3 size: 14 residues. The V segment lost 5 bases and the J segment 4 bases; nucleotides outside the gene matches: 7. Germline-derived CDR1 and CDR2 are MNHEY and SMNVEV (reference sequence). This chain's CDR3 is CASSPSQGGYGYTF. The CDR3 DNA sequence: TGTGCCAGCAGTCCGTCTCAGGGGGGCTATGGCTACACCTTC.

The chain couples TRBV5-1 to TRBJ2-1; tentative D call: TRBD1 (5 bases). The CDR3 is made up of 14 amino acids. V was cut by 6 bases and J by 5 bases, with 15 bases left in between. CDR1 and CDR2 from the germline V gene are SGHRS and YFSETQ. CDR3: CASTLGRQNNEQFF. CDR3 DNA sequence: TGCGCCAGCACCCTGGGGCGGCAAAACAATGAGCAGTTCTTC.

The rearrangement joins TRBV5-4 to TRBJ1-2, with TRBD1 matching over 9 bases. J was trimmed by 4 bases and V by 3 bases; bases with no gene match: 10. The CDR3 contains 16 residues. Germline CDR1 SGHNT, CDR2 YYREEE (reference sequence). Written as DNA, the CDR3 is TGTGCCAGCAGCTCAGGAGCCTCGGGACAGGGCTATGGCTACACCTTC. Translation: CASSSGASGQGYGYTF.

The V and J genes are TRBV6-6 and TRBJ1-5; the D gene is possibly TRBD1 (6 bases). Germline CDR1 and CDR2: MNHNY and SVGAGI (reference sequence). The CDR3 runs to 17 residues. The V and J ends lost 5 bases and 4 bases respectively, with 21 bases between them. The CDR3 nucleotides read TGTGCCAGCAGTCCCCTCCCAAGGACAGCCATTAATCAGCCCCAGCATTTT. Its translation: CASSPLPRTAINQPQHF.

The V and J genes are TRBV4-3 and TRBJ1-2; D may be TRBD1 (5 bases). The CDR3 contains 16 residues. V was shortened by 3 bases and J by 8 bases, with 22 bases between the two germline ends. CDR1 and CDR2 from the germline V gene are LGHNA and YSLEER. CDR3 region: CASSHQGRSGGKGYTF. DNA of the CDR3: TGCGCCAGCAGCCATCAAGGGAGGTCCGGGGGAAAGGGCTACACCTTC.

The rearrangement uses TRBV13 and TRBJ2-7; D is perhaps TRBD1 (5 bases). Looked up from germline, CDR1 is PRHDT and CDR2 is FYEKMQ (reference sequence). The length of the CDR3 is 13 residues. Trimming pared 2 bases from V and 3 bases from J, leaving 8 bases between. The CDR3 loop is CASSLTGLYEQYF. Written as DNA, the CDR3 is TGTGCCAGCAGCTTAACAGGTCTCTACGAGCAGTACTTC. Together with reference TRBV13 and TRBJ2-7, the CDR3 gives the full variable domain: AAGVIQSPRHLIKEKRETATLKCYPIPRHDTVYWYQQGPGQDPQFLISFYEKMQSDKGSIPDRFSAQQFSDYHSELNMSSLELGDSALYFCASSLTGLYEQYFGPGTRLTVT.

CDR3 DNA: TGTGCCAGCAGCTTAGTTGGGGGGTTCACCGGGGAGCTGTTTTTT. As protein: CASSLVGGFTGELFF. The rearrangement joins TRBV7-2 to TRBJ2-2; D perhaps matches TRBD2 (6 bases). Germline V lookup: CDR1 SGHTA, CDR2 FQGNSA. The V end lost 1 base, the J end lost 4 bases, and 10 bases lay between the germline ends. The CDR3 is 15 residues long.

The CDR3 here is CTIGEANTGELFF. The CDR3 DNA follows: TGCACCATCGGGGAGGCGAACACCGGGGAGCTGTTTTTT. The rearrangement uses TRBV29-1 and TRBJ2-2; tentatively, D is TRBD2 (6 bases). Germline V lookup: CDR1 SQVTM, CDR2 ANQGSEA. This CDR3 contains 13 residues.

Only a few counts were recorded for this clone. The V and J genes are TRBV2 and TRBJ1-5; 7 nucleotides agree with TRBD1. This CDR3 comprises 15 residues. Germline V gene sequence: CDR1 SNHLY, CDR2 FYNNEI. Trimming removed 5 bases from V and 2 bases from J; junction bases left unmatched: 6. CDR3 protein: CASSPRGYGNQPQHF. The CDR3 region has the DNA TGTGCCAGCAGTCCCAGGGGGTATGGCAATCAGCCCCAGCATTTT.